A single sample gave rise to the 21 T cell receptor beta chains below, sequenced in a study of T cell changes during pregnancy in multiple sclerosis. Profiled with immunoSEQ multiplex PCR; TCRdb holds only in-frame clones, not every one. The sample consists of 60,000 to 90,000 clones, approximately 90% of them appearing once. This specimen consisted of peripheral blood, obtained in the first trimester of pregnancy. Receptor source: a female donor in good health, enrolled as a control in a pregnancy study.

The table lists this clone with a count of one. The chain has TRBV14 and TRBJ2-7; TRBD2 agrees at 7 bases. V shed 2 bases and J 4 bases; nucleotides not matched to a gene: 11. The CDR3 extends over 16 amino acids. Germline CDR1 reads SGHDN; CDR2 reads FVKESK. The CDR3, as DNA: TGTGCCAGCAGCCAATCGAGAGGGGACTACCAGTACGAGCAGTACTTC. Translation: CASSQSRGDYQYEQYF.

The V gene is TRBV28, the J gene TRBJ1-5; TRBD1 matches 7 bases. The CDR3 length is 15 residues. CDR1 is MDHEN, CDR2 SYDVKM, per germline. J lost 5 bases, V lost 4 bases, and 8 bases had no gene match. CDR3 loop: CASSSFSGGHQPQHF. The CDR3 region has the DNA TGTGCCAGCAGTTCGTTCTCAGGGGGACATCAGCCCCAGCATTTT.

The V gene is TRBV2, the J gene TRBJ2-1, with TRBD2 as a possible D gene (6 bases). Per germline, CDR1 SNHLY and CDR2 FYNNEI. V gave up 8 bases and J gave up 5 bases, with 10 bases separating them. The length of the CDR3 is 12 residues. The CDR3 nucleotides read TGTGCCAGCGGACTAATTGACAATGAGCAGTTCTTC. Protein product: CASGLIDNEQFF.

This chain connects TRBV7-2 to TRBJ2-6, with TRBD1 identical over 11 bases. The CDR3 spans 18 residues. Looked up from germline, CDR1 is SGHTA and CDR2 is FQGNSA. Losses at the gene ends were 1 base for V and 0 bases for J; bases not matched to a gene: 2. CDR3 in DNA: TGTGCCAGCAGCTTAGTCGGGACAGGGGGCTCTGGGGCCAACGTCCTGACTTTC. Its translation is CASSLVGTGGSGANVLTF.

This clone was found once. This chain uses TRBV5-1 with TRBJ1-3; 7 bases map to TRBD1. V lost 5 bases and J lost 1; bases outside the gene matches: 3. The CDR3 totals 14 residues. Germline V gene data show CDR1 as SGHRS and CDR2 as YFSETQ. The CDR3 nucleotides read TGCGCCAGCAGTTCAGGGGGATCTGGAAACACCATATATTTT. This encodes CASSSGGSGNTIYF.

This clone appeared once. The chain recombines TRBV7-8 with TRBJ2-7; D ambiguous. V lost 5 bases and J 3 bases, leaving 11 bases between the germline ends. This CDR3 contains 13 residues. Per the germline V gene, CDR1 is SGHVS and CDR2 is FQNEAQ. CDR3: CASSARTNYEQYF. CDR3 in DNA: TGTGCCAGCAGCGCCCGAACTAACTACGAGCAGTACTTC.

This chain links TRBV6-5 with TRBJ2-5; 7 bases align to TRBD2. From germline, CDR1 is MNHEY and CDR2 SVGAGI. With V trimmed by 5 bases and J by 2 bases, 5 bases remained unmatched. This CDR3 contains 14 residues. The CDR3 sequence: CASSRAGAQETQYF. The CDR3 DNA sequence: TGTGCCAGCAGTCGGGCGGGAGCGCAAGAGACCCAGTACTTC.

This clone came up once. The V gene is TRBV19, the J gene TRBJ2-3, with D possibly being TRBD1 (6 bases). CDR3 length equals 15 residues. Trimming took 7 bases from V and 0 from J, leaving 14 bases between them. Germline V gene lookup returns CDR1 LNHDA and CDR2 SQIVND (reference sequence). The CDR3 bases are TGTGCCAGTAACCCAGGGGACGGAAGCACAGATACGCAGTATTTT. Protein sequence: CASNPGDGSTDTQYF.

A single count supports this clone. The CDR3 region has the DNA TGTGCCAGCAGGCGACGACAGGGGCCATACGAGCAGTACTTC. Its protein product is CASRRRQGPYEQYF. The chain combines TRBV27 with TRBJ2-7; 8 bases match TRBD1. CDR1 is MNHEY, CDR2 SMNVEV, per germline (reference sequence). CDR3 length equals 14 residues. Trimming removed 6 bases from V and 4 bases from J; junction bases left unmatched: 8.

The chain links TRBV5-1 to TRBJ2-1, with 14 bases that match TRBD2. Germline assignment: CDR1 SGHRS and CDR2 YFSETQ. With V trimmed by 2 bases and J by 7 bases, 8 bases remained unmatched. The CDR3 is made up of 17 amino acids. CDR3 nucleotides: TGCGCCAGCAGCTTTCGACTAGCGGGAGGGCCGAGAAATGAGCAGTTCTTC. Its translation is CASSFRLAGGPRNEQFF. Supplemented by reference TRBV5-1 and TRBJ2-1, the full variable domain reads KAGVTQTPRYLIKTRGQQVTLSCSPISGHRSVSWYQQTPGQGLQFLFEYFSETQRNKGNFPGRFSGRQFSNSRSEMNVSTLELGDSALYLCASSFRLAGGPRNEQFFGPGTRLTVL.

V and J are TRBV15 and TRBJ2-7; perhaps TRBD2 as D (6 bases). Germline V CDR1 and CDR2: LNHNV, YYDKDF (reference sequence). Trimming stripped 8 bases from V and 4 bases from J, with 21 bases between. The CDR3 extends over 15 amino acids. The CDR3 reads CATSEVKGGGYEQYF. CDR3 in DNA: TGTGCCACCTCCGAGGTAAAGGGAGGAGGATACGAGCAGTACTTC.

The count of this clone is one. The genes are TRBV4-1 and TRBJ2-7; a weak D match, TRBD2 (7 bases). CDR1 MGHRA and CDR2 YSYEKL come from the germline V gene. This CDR3 region has 17 residues. Trimming pared 0 bases from V and 3 bases from J, leaving 18 bases between. The CDR3 region is CASSQEPGRAGVYEQYF. CDR3 DNA: TGCGCCAGCAGCCAAGAGCCTGGGAGGGCAGGGGTCTACGAGCAGTACTTC.

The gene calls are TRBV15 and TRBJ2-5, with D perhaps TRBD1 (6 bases). The CDR3 extends over 17 amino acids. Germline CDR1 is LNHNV and CDR2 is YYDKDF (reference sequence). Trimming pared 0 bases from V and 5 bases from J, leaving 19 bases between. CDR3 nucleotides: TGTGCCACCAGCAGAGATCCCCTCGGTGGGGGCTGGGAGACCCAGTACTTC. This sequence encodes CATSRDPLGGGWETQYF.

J is TRBJ1-4 and V is TRBV29-1, with no clear D. The length of the CDR3 is 14 residues. Germline V gives CDR1 SQVTM, CDR2 ANQGSEA. Trimming pared 7 bases from V and 8 bases from J, leaving 20 bases between. CDR3 DNA: TGCAGCGCTGTCGCGAGCGGGGTAGGCGAAAAACTGTTTTTT. It yields the protein CSAVASGVGEKLFF.

This chain connects TRBV30 to TRBJ2-2; possibly TRBD1 for D (5 bases). The CDR3 runs 13 residues. CDR1 and CDR2 (germline): GTSNPN, SVGIG (reference sequence). The CDR3 DNA reads as TGTGCATCAGACAGCGCGAACACCGGGGAGCTGTTTTTT. Translated, it gives CASDSANTGELFF.

The chain has TRBV7-9 and TRBJ2-7; 8 bases line up with TRBD1. Germline assignment: CDR1 SEHNR and CDR2 FQNEAQ (reference sequence). The CDR3 has 19 residues. V was pared by 4 bases and J by 2 bases, with 19 bases of the junction left unmatched. The CDR3, as DNA: TGTGCCAGCAGCTCATTAGCTCCCCGACAGGGGATAATTGCCTACGAGCAGTACTTC. This gives the protein CASSSLAPRQGIIAYEQYF. Combining the CDR3 with reference TRBV7-9 and TRBJ2-7 gives the whole variable domain DTGVSQNPRHKITKRGQNVTFRCDPISEHNRLYWYRQTLGQGPEFLTYFQNEAQLEKSRLLSDRFSAERPKGSFSTLEIQRTEQGDSAMYLCASSSLAPRQGIIAYEQYFGPGTRLTVT.

This chain links TRBV27 with TRBJ2-7, with 14 bases matching TRBD2. V shed 5 bases, J shed 3 bases, and the junction held 6 bases outside the gene matches. The germline gives CDR1 MNHEY, CDR2 SMNVEV (reference sequence). This CDR3 spans 16 amino acids. The CDR3 spells CASSPGLAGGIYEQYF. For the CDR3, the DNA is TGTGCCAGCAGTCCCGGACTAGCGGGAGGCATCTACGAGCAGTACTTC.

The chain carries TRBV14 and TRBJ2-5, with 7 bases fitting TRBD2. Germline V lookup: CDR1 SGHDN, CDR2 FVKESK. This CDR3 is built from 16 residues. V lost 0 bases and J lost 1; bases outside the gene matches: 5. The CDR3 here is CASSQDWREGQETQYF. The CDR3, as DNA: TGTGCCAGCAGCCAAGATTGGAGGGAGGGCCAAGAGACCCAGTACTTC.

The chain employs TRBV30 and TRBJ1-1; D is undetermined. The CDR3 spans 14 residues. Trimming took 2 bases from V and 3 from J, leaving 13 bases between them. Germline CDR1 is GTSNPN and CDR2 is SVGIG (reference sequence). DNA for the CDR3: TGTGCCTGGAGTCTTCGATTGGGAGACACTGAAGCTTTCTTT. Translation: CAWSLRLGDTEAFF.

V is TRBV7-2 and J is TRBJ2-3; 7 bases are a match to TRBD2. CDR1 and CDR2 (germline): SGHTA, FQGNSA. The CDR3 totals 18 residues. V lost 1 base to trimming and J lost 1 base; unmatched junction nucleotides: 11. The CDR3 DNA follows: TGTGCCAGCAGCTTAGTAGGCGGGGCTAGCGGTCGCACAGATACGCAGTATTTT. Protein sequence: CASSLVGGASGRTDTQYF.

The rearrangement links TRBV11-2 to TRBJ2-1; 7 nucleotides agree with TRBD2. Germline CDR1 reads SGHAT; CDR2 reads FQNNGV. The V and J ends lost 1 base and 5 bases, in that order; junction bases with no gene match: 11. This CDR3 is 17 amino acids long. CDR3 protein: CASSLALTSAYDNEQFF. The CDR3 nucleotides are TGTGCCAGCAGCTTAGCCCTAACTAGCGCGTACGACAATGAGCAGTTCTTC.